What follows are 7 T cell receptor beta chains derived from one specimen sequenced in a study of tumor-infiltrating lymphocytes in primary liver carcinoma. Co-extraction of both nucleic acids (RNA and DNA) used about 20-33 mg of unsorted bulk tissue. Priming with a constant-region primer yielded TCR beta cDNA from 450 to 550 ng total RNA. Sequencing libraries for TCR beta derived from three nested multiplex PCR rounds that used slightly modified ARM-PCR. It was with TRBV1-TRBV30 forward primers and a C-beta reverse primer that the first two PCR rounds were run, at about 10 cycles each. MiXCR, run by TCRdb on the multiplex PCR reads, gives a single entry per CDR3 protein. Among tens of thousands of distinct CDR3 sequences listed, 75% to 80% were seen once. The material sequenced was liver tumor tissue from sampling region 5. Described subset: tumor region T5, tumor centre. All receptors come from a woman aged 25 to 39 with primary liver carcinoma and hepatitis B virus infection.

The rearrangement uses TRBV7-8 and TRBJ2-2; D unclear. The ends were cut back, 5 bases at V and 8 bases at J, with 12 bases in the middle. This CDR3 is built from 13 residues. In germline, CDR1 is SGHVS, CDR2 FQNEAQ. CDR3: CASSKLSNGELFF. The CDR3 DNA sequence: TGTGCCAGCAGCAAACTATCGAATGGGGAGCTGTTTTTT.

This rearrangement joins TRBV6-5 to TRBJ1-2; D gene uncertain. The V gene's germline CDR1 is MNHEY and CDR2 SVGAGI. Trimming pared 3 bases from V and 6 bases from J, leaving 11 bases between. The CDR3 is 13 residues long. The CDR3 coding sequence is TGTGCCAGCAGTTATGTAACGCACGATGGCTACACCTTC. Protein product: CASSYVTHDGYTF.

The chain couples TRBV11-2 to TRBJ1-4; a weak D match, TRBD1 (5 bases). The V end was cut by 9 bases, the J end by 8 bases, with 22 bases between. Germline V CDR1 and CDR2: SGHAT, FQNNGV. This CDR3 has 15 residues. The DNA of the CDR3 is TGTGCCAGTGGCCTAGAGGGCAGGGCCTTAGAAAAACTGTTTTTT. Translation gives CASGLEGRALEKLFF.

This clonotype was observed a few times. One base away lies a much larger clone, so this may be a sequencing read error. The chain links TRBV28 to TRBJ2-7, with TRBD2 matching 7 bases. The CDR3 is 11 amino acids. Per the germline V gene, CDR1 is MDHEN and CDR2 is SYDVKM. Here the CDR3 reads CCSGGNYERYF. The CDR3, as DNA: TGTTGTTCGGGAGGAAACTACGAGCGGTACTTC.

The chain is built from TRBV28 and TRBJ1-6; TRBD1 is a possible D gene (5 bases). The V end lost 3 bases, the J end lost 9 bases, and 15 bases lay between the germline ends. The CDR3 spans 15 residues. Germline V lookup: CDR1 MDHEN, CDR2 SYDVKM. Here the CDR3 reads CASSFSHGGSSPLHF. The CDR3 DNA follows: TGTGCCAGCAGTTTTTCCCATGGGGGAAGTTCACCCCTCCACTTT.

The genes are TRBV14 and TRBJ2-7, with D tentatively TRBD1 (5 bases). The germline CDR1 and CDR2 sequences are SGHDN and FVKESK. This CDR3 has 13 residues. Trimming removed 6 bases from V and 4 bases from J, with 13 bases in between. For the CDR3, the DNA is TGTGCCAGCAGTCAGCATCAGGGTTACGAGCAGTACTTC. Amino acid sequence: CASSQHQGYEQYF.

Remarks on this clonotype: The junction departs from the called germline gene at one end, perhaps through a read error. The V call is TRBV28, the J call TRBJ2-7; D call uncertain. This CDR3 contains 18 residues. Germline loops: CDR1 MDHEN, CDR2 SYDVKM. The CDR3: CATSFYIPSKQSSYEQYF. CDR3 bases: TGTGCCACCAGTTTCTATATACCCAGCAAACAAAGTAGCTACGAGCAGTACTTC.